This T cell receptor (beta chain) stems from a study of T cell responses to AZD1222 COVID-19 vaccine. Overall study findings and caveats: Two AZD1222 administrations were followed by greater Spike-specific TCR breadth and depth.

The CDR3 sequence is 12 residues long. Germline V gene data show CDR1 as SGHTA and CDR2 as FQGNSA. A note on this clone: The antigen is undetermined. The junction does not match germline at one end; this may be a read error.

Some clones are missing from TCRdb's copy, which holds only in-frame ones; the method was immunoSEQ multiplex PCR. The sample holds approximately 140,000 clones; 91% are singletons and the top ten take approximately 1.5%. V and J are TRBV7-2 and TRBJ1-5; D unresolved. Source: peripheral blood, taken on day 0 of AZD1222 vaccination. The source of this sequence is an adult in good health. CDR3: CASSLDAQPQHF. As DNA, the CDR3 is TGTGCCAGCAGTTTAGATGCTCAGCCCCAGCATTTT.